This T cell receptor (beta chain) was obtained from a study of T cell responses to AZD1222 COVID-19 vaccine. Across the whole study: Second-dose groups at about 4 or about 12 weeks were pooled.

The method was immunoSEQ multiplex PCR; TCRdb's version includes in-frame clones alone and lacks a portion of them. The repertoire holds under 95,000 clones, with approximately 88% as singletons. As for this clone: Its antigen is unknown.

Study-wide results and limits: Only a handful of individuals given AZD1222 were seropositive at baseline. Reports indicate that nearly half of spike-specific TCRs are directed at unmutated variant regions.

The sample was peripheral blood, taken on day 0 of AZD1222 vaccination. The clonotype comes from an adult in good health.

In nucleotides, the CDR3 is TGTGCCAGCAGCGTGGATGGGGCCAACGTCCTGACTTTC. Translated: CASSVDGANVLTF. The chain carries TRBV9 and TRBJ2-6; unclear D gene. The germline V gene encodes CDR1 SGDLS and CDR2 YYNGEE. This CDR3 is built from 13 residues. Deletions cut 2 bases from V and 3 bases from J, with 3 bases between.